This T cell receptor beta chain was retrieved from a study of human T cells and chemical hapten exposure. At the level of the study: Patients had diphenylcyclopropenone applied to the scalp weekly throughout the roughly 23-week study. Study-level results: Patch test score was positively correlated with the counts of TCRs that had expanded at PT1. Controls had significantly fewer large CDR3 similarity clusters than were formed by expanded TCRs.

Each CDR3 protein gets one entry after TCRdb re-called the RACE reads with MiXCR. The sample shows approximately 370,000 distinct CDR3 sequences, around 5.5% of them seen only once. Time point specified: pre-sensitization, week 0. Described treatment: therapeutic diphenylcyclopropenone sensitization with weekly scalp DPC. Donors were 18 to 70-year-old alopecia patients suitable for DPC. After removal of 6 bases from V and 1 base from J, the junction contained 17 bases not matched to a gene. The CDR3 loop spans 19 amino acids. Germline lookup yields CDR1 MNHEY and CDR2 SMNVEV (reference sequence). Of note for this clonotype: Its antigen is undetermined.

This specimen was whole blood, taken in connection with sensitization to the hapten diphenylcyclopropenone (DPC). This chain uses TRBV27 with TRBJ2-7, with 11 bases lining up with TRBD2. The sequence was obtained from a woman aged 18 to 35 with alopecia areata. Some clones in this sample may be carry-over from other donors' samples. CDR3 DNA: TGTGCCAGCAGGGTAGTCCGGTCACTAGCGGGGGTCCCTTCCTACGAGCAGTACTTC. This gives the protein CASRVVRSLAGVPSYEQYF.